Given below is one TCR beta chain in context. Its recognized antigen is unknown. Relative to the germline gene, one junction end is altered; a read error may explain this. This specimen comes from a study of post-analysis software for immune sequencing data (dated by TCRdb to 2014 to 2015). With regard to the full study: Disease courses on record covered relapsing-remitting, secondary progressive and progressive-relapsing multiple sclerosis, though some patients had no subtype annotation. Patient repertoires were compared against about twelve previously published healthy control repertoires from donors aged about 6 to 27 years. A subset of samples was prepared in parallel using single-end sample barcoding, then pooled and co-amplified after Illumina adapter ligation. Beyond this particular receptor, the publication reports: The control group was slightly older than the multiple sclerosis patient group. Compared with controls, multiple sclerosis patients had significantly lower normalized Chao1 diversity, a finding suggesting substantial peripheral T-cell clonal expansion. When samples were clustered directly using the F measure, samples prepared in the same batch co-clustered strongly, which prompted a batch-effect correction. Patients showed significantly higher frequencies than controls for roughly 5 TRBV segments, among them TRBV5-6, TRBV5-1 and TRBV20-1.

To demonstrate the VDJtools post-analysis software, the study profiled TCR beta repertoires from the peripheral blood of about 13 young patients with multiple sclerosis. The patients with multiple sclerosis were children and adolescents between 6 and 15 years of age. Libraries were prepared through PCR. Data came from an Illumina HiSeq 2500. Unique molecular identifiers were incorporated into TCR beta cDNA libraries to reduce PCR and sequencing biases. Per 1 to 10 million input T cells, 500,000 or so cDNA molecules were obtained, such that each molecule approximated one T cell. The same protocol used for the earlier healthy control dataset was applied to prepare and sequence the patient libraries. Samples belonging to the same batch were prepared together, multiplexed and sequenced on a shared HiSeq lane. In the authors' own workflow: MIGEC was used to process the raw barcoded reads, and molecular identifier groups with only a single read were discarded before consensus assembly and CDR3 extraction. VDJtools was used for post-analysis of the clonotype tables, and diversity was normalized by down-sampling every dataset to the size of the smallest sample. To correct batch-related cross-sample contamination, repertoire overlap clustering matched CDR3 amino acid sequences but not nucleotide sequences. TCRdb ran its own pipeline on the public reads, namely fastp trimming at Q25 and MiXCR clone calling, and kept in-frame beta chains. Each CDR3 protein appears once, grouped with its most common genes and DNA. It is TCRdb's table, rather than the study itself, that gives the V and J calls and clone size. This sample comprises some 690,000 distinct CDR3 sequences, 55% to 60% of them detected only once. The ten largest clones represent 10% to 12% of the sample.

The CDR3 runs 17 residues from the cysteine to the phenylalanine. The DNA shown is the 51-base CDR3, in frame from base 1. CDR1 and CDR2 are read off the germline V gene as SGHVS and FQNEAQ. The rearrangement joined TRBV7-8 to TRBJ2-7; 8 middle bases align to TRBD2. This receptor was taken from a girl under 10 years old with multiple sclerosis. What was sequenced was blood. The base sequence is TGTGCCAGCAGCTTGTTTCCGCGCGGGAGGAGCTCCTACGGGCAGTACTTC. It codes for CASSLFPRGRSSYGQYF.